What follows are 28 T cell receptor beta chains derived from one specimen sequenced in a study of CD8 T cells in Susac syndrome (dated by TCRdb to between 2019 and 2020). Libraries were constructed by the immunoSEQ multiplex PCR assay. RNA was extracted using the RNeasy kit, and roughly 0.5 to 1 microgram was reverse transcribed with random hexamers. The public reads were reprocessed in TCRdb via fastp at Q25 and MiXCR, keeping in-frame beta chains. Entries are consolidated by CDR3 protein sequence, retaining the most common genes and DNA. The sample includes some 180,000 distinct CDR3 sequences, with roughly 95% observed a single time. The ten largest clones take up around 0.11% of the sample. The sequenced sample consisted of CD4+ T cells from PBMCs. The receptors were sampled from a human donor in good health.

This clonotype was seen only once. This rearrangement joins TRBV14 to TRBJ1-1; tentatively, D is TRBD1 (5 bases). The CDR3 is made up of 14 amino acids. The V end was cut by 4 bases, the J end by 3 bases, with 12 bases between. Germline CDR1 is SGHDN and CDR2 is FVKESK. The CDR3 loop is CASSPTGGYTEAFF. Written as DNA, the CDR3 is TGTGCCAGCAGCCCAACAGGAGGGTACACTGAAGCTTTCTTT.

The chain recombines TRBV29-1 with TRBJ2-1; TRBD1 matches at 11 bases. This CDR3 is built from 14 residues. The V gene end was trimmed by 4 bases and the J gene end by 10 bases; junction bases not matched to a gene: 9. The germline CDR1 and CDR2 sequences are SQVTM and ANQGSEA. For the CDR3, the DNA is TGCAGCGTTGTCGGACAGGGGGCCCCGAGGGAGCAGTTCTTC. This translates into CSVVGQGAPREQFF.

The chain is built from TRBV18 and TRBJ2-7, with 9 positions matching TRBD2. Germline CDR1 is KGHSH and CDR2 is LQKENI. The CDR3 is 14 amino acids. With V trimmed by 3 bases and J by 4 bases, 4 bases remained unmatched. In DNA form, the CDR3 reads TGTGCCAGCTCACCTAGCGGGAGCCTGTACGAGCAGTACTTC. Residues: CASSPSGSLYEQYF.

This chain links TRBV15 with TRBJ1-1, with a tentative D call TRBD1 (5 bases). The ends were cut back, 6 bases at V and 6 bases at J, with 8 bases in the middle. The CDR3 contains 11 residues. CDR1 and CDR2 (germline): LNHNV, YYDKDF (reference sequence). The CDR3 region has the DNA TGTGCCACCAGGAGACAGTCTGAAGCTTTCTTT. This sequence encodes CATRRQSEAFF.

The rearrangement joins TRBV24-1 to TRBJ2-1; D not certain. V lost 5 bases and J lost 6, with 16 bases in between. CDR3 length: 15 residues. The germline V gene has CDR1 KGHDR and CDR2 SFDVKD. This chain's CDR3 is CATSGPVAVGNEQFF. CDR3 coding DNA: TGTGCCACCAGTGGCCCAGTCGCGGTGGGCAATGAGCAGTTCTTC.

The chain is built from TRBV20-1 and TRBJ2-5; 7 bases map to TRBD1. The germline gives CDR1 DFQATT, CDR2 SNEGSKA (reference sequence). The CDR3 is made up of 12 amino acids. Trimming cost V 4 bases and J 6 bases; bases outside gene matches: 5. The CDR3 protein is CSATRQGKTQYF. CDR3 DNA: TGCAGTGCTACCCGACAGGGAAAGACCCAGTACTTC.

The chain is built from TRBV6-1 and TRBJ1-2; 10 nucleotides match TRBD1. The CDR3 runs to 14 residues. Trimming cost V 2 bases and J 9 bases; bases outside gene matches: 6. Per the germline V gene, CDR1 is MNHNS and CDR2 is SASEGT. The CDR3 sequence is CASSEPRTGGSYTF. Here the CDR3 DNA reads TGTGCCAGCAGTGAACCTCGGACAGGGGGTAGCTACACCTTC.

The V call is TRBV30, the J call TRBJ1-5, with D hard to call. There are 15 residues in the CDR3. V lost 0 bases and J lost 1, with 10 bases in between. Germline lookup yields CDR1 GTSNPN and CDR2 SVGIG (reference sequence). As DNA, the CDR3 is TGTGCCTGGAGTGTCCAGACGGGGAGCAATCAGCCCCAGCATTTT. Translation: CAWSVQTGSNQPQHF.

The rearrangement uses TRBV7-2 and TRBJ2-5, with D possibly being TRBD1 (6 bases). The V and J ends lost 4 bases and 11 bases respectively, with 14 bases between them. The CDR3 has 12 residues. Germline V gene data show CDR1 as SGHTA and CDR2 as FQGNSA. In DNA, the CDR3 is TGTGCCAGCAGCTCAGACAGGTCAGGGCAGTACTTC. Its translation is CASSSDRSGQYF. The full variable domain, rest sourced from reference TRBV7-2 and TRBJ2-5, is GAGVSQSPSNKVTEKGKDVELRCDPISGHTALYWYRQSLGQGLEFLIYFQGNSAPDKSGLPSDRFSAERTGGSVSTLTIQRTQQEDSAVYLCASSSDRSGQYFGPGTRLLVL.

This chain joins TRBV2 and TRBJ2-1, with D possibly matching TRBD2 (6 bases). V was pared by 7 bases and J by 6 bases, with 10 bases between. Per germline, CDR1 SNHLY and CDR2 FYNNEI. The CDR3 length is 12 residues. CDR3 sequence (DNA): TGTGCCAGCAAGGACTACCCCAATGAGCAGTTCTTC. The encoded protein is CASKDYPNEQFF.

The genes are TRBV9 and TRBJ2-7; D is uncertain. Germline CDR1 SGDLS, CDR2 YYNGEE. V lost 3 bases to trimming and J lost 3 bases, with 16 bases between them. This CDR3 region has 15 residues. The CDR3: CASSATARAVYEQYF. CDR3 bases: TGTGCCAGCAGCGCCACTGCCCGGGCGGTCTACGAGCAGTACTTC.

V and J are TRBV7-9 and TRBJ2-2; D call uncertain. Trimming shortened V by 5 bases and J by 7 bases, and 8 bases separated the two germline ends. The CDR3 length is 12 residues. In germline, CDR1 is SEHNR, CDR2 FQNEAQ (reference sequence). In DNA form, the CDR3 reads TGTGCCAGCAGCCTGGAAATCGGGGAGCTGTTTTTT. Translated, it gives CASSLEIGELFF.

This chain joins TRBV7-9 and TRBJ2-7, with D perhaps TRBD1 (6 bases). CDR3 size: 13 residues. CDR1 and CDR2 (germline): SEHNR, FQNEAQ (reference sequence). V lost 5 bases and J lost 7, with 15 bases in between. The CDR3 region is CASSPNRVGEQYF. CDR3 nucleotides: TGTGCCAGCAGCCCCAACAGGGTTGGGGAGCAGTACTTC. The complete variable domain, with remaining parts taken from reference TRBV7-9 and TRBJ2-7, reads DTGVSQNPRHKITKRGQNVTFRCDPISEHNRLYWYRQTLGQGPEFLTYFQNEAQLEKSRLLSDRFSAERPKGSFSTLEIQRTEQGDSAMYLCASSPNRVGEQYFGPGTRLTVT.

This clonotype has only one observation. The J gene is TRBJ2-7, the V gene TRBV27, with D perhaps matching TRBD1 or TRBD2 (7 bases each). V was shortened by 4 bases and J by 5 bases, with 15 bases between the two germline ends. In germline, CDR1 is MNHEY, CDR2 SMNVEV (reference sequence). This CDR3 contains 14 residues. The CDR3 nucleotides read TGTGCCAGCAGTTCGCCAGGGGGGGGCCACGAGCAGTACTTC. This translates into CASSSPGGGHEQYF.

The chain has TRBV6-5 and TRBJ2-3; D unclear. The germline CDR1 and CDR2 sequences are MNHEY and SVGAGI. The CDR3 is 12 amino acids. V dropped 9 bases and J dropped 0 bases, with 7 bases sitting between them. The CDR3 region is CASFSSTDTQYF. The DNA of the CDR3 is TGTGCCAGTTTCTCTAGCACAGATACGCAGTATTTT.

This clonotype came up once. V is TRBV15 and J is TRBJ2-5; 8 bases align to TRBD1. The V gene end was trimmed by 3 bases and the J gene end by 2 bases; junction bases not matched to a gene: 2. CDR1 and CDR2 (germline): LNHNV, YYDKDF (reference sequence). This CDR3 contains 14 residues. CDR3 loop: CATSRDRVQETQYF. CDR3 DNA sequence: TGTGCCACCAGCAGGGACAGGGTTCAAGAGACCCAGTACTTC.

The chain employs TRBV27 and TRBJ2-1; 9 bases map to TRBD2. Germline CDR1 reads MNHEY; CDR2 reads SMNVEV (reference sequence). The CDR3 runs 16 residues. V shed 3 bases, J shed 9 bases, and the junction held 12 bases outside the gene matches. The CDR3 loop is CASSFGGGSGRGEQFF. CDR3 nucleotide sequence: TGTGCCAGCAGTTTTGGCGGGGGTAGCGGGAGAGGTGAGCAGTTCTTC.

V is TRBV12-3 or TRBV12-4 and J is TRBJ1-5; no clear D gene. Trimming cost V 4 bases and J 6 bases, with 10 bases left between them. This CDR3 spans 13 amino acids. The CDR3 reads CASSSGRGQPQHF. The CDR3 coding sequence is TGTGCCAGCAGTTCCGGGCGTGGTCAGCCCCAGCATTTT.

The V gene is TRBV29-1, the J gene TRBJ1-1; 11 nucleotides align to TRBD1. The CDR3 runs to 13 residues. Germline values: CDR1 SQVTM, CDR2 ANQGSEA. V lost 3 bases to trimming and J lost 4 bases; unmatched junction nucleotides: 1. As DNA, the CDR3 is TGCAGCGTTGAGGGACAGGGGGGCACTGAAGCTTTCTTT. It is translated as CSVEGQGGTEAFF.

The chain recombines TRBV15 with TRBJ1-1; no firm D call. Per the germline V gene, CDR1 is LNHNV and CDR2 is YYDKDF (reference sequence). The CDR3 covers 13 residues. V was clipped by 0 bases and J by 4 bases, with 6 bases between them. CDR3 region: CATSRDKPTEAFF. The CDR3 DNA reads as TGTGCCACCAGCAGAGATAAACCCACTGAAGCTTTCTTT.

This chain joins TRBV12-3 or TRBV12-4 and TRBJ1-1, with TRBD1 identical over 8 bases. This CDR3 contains 14 residues. Losses at the gene ends were 6 bases for V and 4 bases for J; bases not matched to a gene: 7. CDR3 amino acids: CASRPTGESTEAFF. The CDR3, as DNA: TGTGCCAGCAGGCCGACAGGGGAGAGCACTGAAGCTTTCTTT.

The V gene is TRBV29-1, the J gene TRBJ2-1; no clear D. V dropped 4 bases and J dropped 8 bases, with 9 bases sitting between them. The CDR3 runs 11 residues. Germline V gene lookup returns CDR1 SQVTM and CDR2 ANQGSEA. CDR3 in amino acids: CSVAAVDEQFF. The CDR3 bases are TGCAGCGTTGCCGCAGTAGATGAGCAGTTCTTC.

V and J are TRBV29-1 and TRBJ2-5, with TRBD2 matching 8 bases. The CDR3 is 11 amino acids. CDR1 is SQVTM, CDR2 ANQGSEA, per germline. With V trimmed by 3 bases and J by 10 bases, 4 bases remained unmatched. The CDR3 spells CSVERTSFQYF. CDR3 in DNA: TGCAGCGTTGAGAGGACTAGCTTCCAGTACTTC.

V usage is TRBV2 and J usage is TRBJ2-2, with D perhaps matching TRBD2 (5 bases). The CDR3 loop spans 12 amino acids. Germline-derived CDR1 and CDR2 are SNHLY and FYNNEI. Trimming cost V 8 bases and J 3 bases, with 7 bases left between them. DNA of the CDR3: TGTGCCAGCTGGGGAGACACCGGGGAGCTGTTTTTT. This codes for CASWGDTGELFF.

This chain joins TRBV27 and TRBJ2-2, with a weak D call TRBD1 (5 bases). This CDR3 spans 15 amino acids. Germline CDR1 MNHEY, CDR2 SMNVEV (reference sequence). V was pared by 4 bases and J by 3 bases, with 12 bases between. The CDR3 loop is CASSSARVDTGELFF. The CDR3 DNA is TGTGCCAGCAGTTCGGCCAGGGTGGACACCGGGGAGCTGTTTTTT.

This sequence joins TRBV29-1 and TRBJ2-3, with D tentatively TRBD2 (6 bases). Germline V lookup: CDR1 SQVTM, CDR2 ANQGSEA. The CDR3 runs to 11 residues. V was pared by 5 bases and J by 6 bases, with 9 bases between. The CDR3 is CSVNGGDTQYF. The CDR3 DNA reads as TGCAGCGTTAATGGGGGGGATACGCAGTATTTT.

The chain links TRBV6-2 or TRBV6-3 to TRBJ2-1; unclear D gene. The germline V gene encodes CDR1 MNHEY and CDR2 SVGEGT. This CDR3 has 11 amino acids. V was pared by 4 bases and J by 9 bases, with 7 bases between. CDR3 in amino acids: CASSWIGEQFF. CDR3 in DNA: TGTGCCAGCAGTTGGATCGGTGAGCAGTTCTTC.

V and J are TRBV27 and TRBJ1-1; no clear D gene. V dropped 3 bases and J dropped 2 bases, with 7 bases sitting between them. The germline V gene encodes CDR1 MNHEY and CDR2 SMNVEV (reference sequence). CDR3 length: 13 residues. CDR3 region: CASSLKGNTEAFF. As DNA, the CDR3 is TGTGCCAGCAGTTTGAAGGGAAACACTGAAGCTTTCTTT.